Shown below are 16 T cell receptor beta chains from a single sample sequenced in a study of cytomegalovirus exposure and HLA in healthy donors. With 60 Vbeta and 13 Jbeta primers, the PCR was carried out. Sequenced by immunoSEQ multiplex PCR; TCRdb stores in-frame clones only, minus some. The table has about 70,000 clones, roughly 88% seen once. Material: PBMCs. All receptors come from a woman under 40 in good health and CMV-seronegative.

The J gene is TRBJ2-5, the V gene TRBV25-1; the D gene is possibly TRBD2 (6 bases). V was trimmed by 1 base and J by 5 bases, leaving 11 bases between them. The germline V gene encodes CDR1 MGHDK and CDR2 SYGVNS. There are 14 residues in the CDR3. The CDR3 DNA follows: TGTGCCAGCAGTGAATCACTCGGGAGTGAGACCCAGTACTTC. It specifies CASSESLGSETQYF.

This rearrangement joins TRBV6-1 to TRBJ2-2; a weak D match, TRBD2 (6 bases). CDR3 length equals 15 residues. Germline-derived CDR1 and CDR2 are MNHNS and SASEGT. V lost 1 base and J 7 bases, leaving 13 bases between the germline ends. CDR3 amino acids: CASSEGVLEGGELFF. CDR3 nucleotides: TGTGCCAGCAGTGAAGGGGTACTGGAGGGCGGGGAGCTGTTTTTT.

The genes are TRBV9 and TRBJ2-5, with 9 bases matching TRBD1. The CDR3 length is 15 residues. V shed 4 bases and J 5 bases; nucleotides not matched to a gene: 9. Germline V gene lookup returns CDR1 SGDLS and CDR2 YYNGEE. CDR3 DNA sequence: TGTGCCAGCAGCCCCTCTCCCGGACAGGGGGAGACCCAGTACTTC. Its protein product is CASSPSPGQGETQYF.

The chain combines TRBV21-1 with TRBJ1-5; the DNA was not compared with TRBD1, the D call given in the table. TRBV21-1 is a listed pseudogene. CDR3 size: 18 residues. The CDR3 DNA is TGTGCCAGCAGCAGTTTACAGGCGACCTGGGATAGCAATCAGCCCCAGCATTTT. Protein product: CASSSLQATWDSNQPQHF.

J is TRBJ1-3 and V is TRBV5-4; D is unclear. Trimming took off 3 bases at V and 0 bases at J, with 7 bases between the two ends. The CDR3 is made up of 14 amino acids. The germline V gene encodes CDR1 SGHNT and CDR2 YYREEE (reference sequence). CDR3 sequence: CASSSPGSGNTIYF. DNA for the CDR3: TGTGCCAGCAGCTCGCCGGGCTCTGGAAACACCATATATTTT.

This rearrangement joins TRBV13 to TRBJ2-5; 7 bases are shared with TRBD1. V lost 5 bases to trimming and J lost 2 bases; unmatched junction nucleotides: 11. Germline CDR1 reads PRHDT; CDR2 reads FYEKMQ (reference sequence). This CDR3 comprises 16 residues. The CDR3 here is CASSPRTGEPQETQYF. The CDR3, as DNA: TGTGCCAGCAGCCCGCGGACAGGAGAACCTCAAGAGACCCAGTACTTC.

The CDR3: CASSSRDFTDTQYF. The CDR3, as DNA: TGTGCCAGCAGCTCCCGCGACTTCACAGATACGCAGTATTTT. The chain carries TRBV11-3 and TRBJ2-3; D uncertain. With 4 bases removed from V and 2 bases from J, the gap between germline ends came to 10 bases. This CDR3 has 14 amino acids. The V gene's germline CDR1 is SGHNT and CDR2 YENEEA.

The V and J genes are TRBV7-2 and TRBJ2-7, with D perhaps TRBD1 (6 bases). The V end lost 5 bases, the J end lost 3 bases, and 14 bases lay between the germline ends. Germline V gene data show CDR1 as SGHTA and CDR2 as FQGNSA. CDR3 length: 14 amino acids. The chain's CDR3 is CASSPKTGFYEQYF. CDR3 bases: TGTGCCAGCAGCCCCAAGACAGGCTTCTACGAGCAGTACTTC.

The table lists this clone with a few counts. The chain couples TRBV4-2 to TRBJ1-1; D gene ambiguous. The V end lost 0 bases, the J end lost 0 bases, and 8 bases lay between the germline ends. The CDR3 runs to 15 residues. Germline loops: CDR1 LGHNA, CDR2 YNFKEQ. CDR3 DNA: TGTGCCAGCAGCCAAGAAACAGACATGAACACTGAAGCTTTCTTT. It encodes CASSQETDMNTEAFF.

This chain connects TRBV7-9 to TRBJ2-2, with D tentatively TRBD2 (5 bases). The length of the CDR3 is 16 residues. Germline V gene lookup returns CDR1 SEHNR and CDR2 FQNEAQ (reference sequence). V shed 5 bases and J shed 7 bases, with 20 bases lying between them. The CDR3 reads CASSLTRGLAGGELFF. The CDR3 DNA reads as TGTGCCAGCAGCCTAACCCGGGGTTTGGCTGGCGGGGAGCTGTTTTTT.

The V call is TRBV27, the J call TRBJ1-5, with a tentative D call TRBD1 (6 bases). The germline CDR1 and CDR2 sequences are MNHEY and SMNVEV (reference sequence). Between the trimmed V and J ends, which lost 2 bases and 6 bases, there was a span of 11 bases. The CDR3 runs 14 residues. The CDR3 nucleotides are TGTGCCAGCAGTTTAACAGGGAGTGCTCAGCCCCAGCATTTT. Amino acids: CASSLTGSAQPQHF.

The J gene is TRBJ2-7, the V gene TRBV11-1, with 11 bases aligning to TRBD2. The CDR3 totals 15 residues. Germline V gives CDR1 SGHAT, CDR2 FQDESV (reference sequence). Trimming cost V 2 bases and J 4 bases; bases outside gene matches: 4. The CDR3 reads CASSLPGTSGYEQYF. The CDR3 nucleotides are TGTGCCAGCAGCTTACCAGGGACTAGCGGTTACGAGCAGTACTTC.

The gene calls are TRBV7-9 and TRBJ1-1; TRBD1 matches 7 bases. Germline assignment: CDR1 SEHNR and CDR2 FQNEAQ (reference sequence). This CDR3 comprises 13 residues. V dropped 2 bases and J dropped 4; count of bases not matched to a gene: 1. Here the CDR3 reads CASSLPGGTEAFF. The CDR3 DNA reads TGTGCCAGCAGCTTACCAGGGGGCACTGAAGCTTTCTTT. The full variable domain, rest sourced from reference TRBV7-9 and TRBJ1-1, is DTGVSQNPRHKITKRGQNVTFRCDPISEHNRLYWYRQTLGQGPEFLTYFQNEAQLEKSRLLSDRFSAERPKGSFSTLEIQRTEQGDSAMYLCASSLPGGTEAFFGQGTRLTVV.

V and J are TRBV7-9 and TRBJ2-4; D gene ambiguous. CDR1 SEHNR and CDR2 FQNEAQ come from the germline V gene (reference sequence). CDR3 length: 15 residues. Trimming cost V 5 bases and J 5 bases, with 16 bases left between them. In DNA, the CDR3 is TGTGCCAGCAGCATACCAACAGAAATCGAAAACATTCAGTACTTC. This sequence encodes CASSIPTEIENIQYF.

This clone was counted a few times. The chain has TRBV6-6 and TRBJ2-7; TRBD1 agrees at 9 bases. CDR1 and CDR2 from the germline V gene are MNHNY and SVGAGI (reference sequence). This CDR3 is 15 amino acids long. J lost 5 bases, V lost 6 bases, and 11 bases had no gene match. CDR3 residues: CASRNPGQGYHEQYF. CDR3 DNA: TGTGCCAGCAGGAACCCGGGACAGGGATACCACGAGCAGTACTTC.

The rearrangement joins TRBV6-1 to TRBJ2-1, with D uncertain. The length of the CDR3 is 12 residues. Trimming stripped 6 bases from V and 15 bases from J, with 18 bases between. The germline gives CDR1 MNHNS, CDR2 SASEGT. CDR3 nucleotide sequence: TGTGCCAGCAGCACTGAACTACGCCCCACGTTCTTC. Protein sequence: CASSTELRPTFF.